This is a list of T cell receptor beta chains from one sample in a study of shared clonotypes between healthy human individuals. Measured with immunoSEQ multiplex PCR; TCRdb has only the in-frame clones, and not every one. The table lists about 500,000 clones, around 77% of them singletons. Sample: PBMCs. The receptors derive from a woman aged 35 to 49 in good health. Some clones in this sample may be carry-over from other donors' samples. Each CDR3 is given with its conserved first and last residue. Fields, in order: D gene, clone size, V gene, J gene, CDR3 protein, CDR3 DNA. A D gene is named only where the DNA matches it firmly. Clone size is shown for a subset of rows, as once, few, many or a class of expanded clone.

-	few	TRBV6-1	TRBJ2-2	CASRWGQRNTGELFF	TGTGCCAGCAGGTGGGGACAAAGGAACACCGGGGAGCTGTTTTTT
-	many	TRBV2	TRBJ2-1	CASFFSGPYNEQFF	TGTGCCAGCTTTTTCAGCGGGCCCTACAATGAGCAGTTCTTC
-	-	TRBV4-3	TRBJ2-1	CASSQEDRSYDEQFF	TGCGCCAGCAGCCAAGAGGACAGATCCTACGATGAGCAGTTCTTC
TRBD1	once	TRBV30	TRBJ1-5	CAWSEGQGAFQPQHF	TGTGCCTGGAGTGAGGGACAGGGGGCTTTCCAGCCCCAGCATTTT
TRBD1	once	TRBV11-2	TRBJ1-1	CASSFGQGNTEAFF	TGTGCCAGCAGCTTCGGACAGGGTAACACTGAAGCTTTCTTT
-	-	TRBV9	TRBJ2-7	CASSVAGQGAYEQYF	TGTGCCAGCAGCGTAGCAGGGCAGGGCGCCTACGAGCAGTACTTC
TRBD1	-	TRBV5-1	TRBJ2-7	CASSRGQGGLEQYF	TGCGCCAGCAGCCGGGGACAGGGAGGGCTCGAGCAGTACTTC
TRBD2	-	TRBV28	TRBJ2-1	CASKPPGTRRGNEQFF	TGTGCCAGCAAACCCCCCGGGACTAGGCGAGGGAATGAGCAGTTCTTC
-	-	TRBV6-5	TRBJ1-5	CASRTRDSNQPQHF	TGTGCCAGCAGAACCAGAGATAGCAATCAGCCCCAGCATTTT
-	-	TRBV6-5	TRBJ2-2	CASSYPSVGELFF	TGTGCCAGCAGTTACCCCTCCGTCGGGGAGCTGTTTTTT
-	-	TRBV19	TRBJ2-7	CASSTTGAPYEQYF	TGTGCCAGTAGTACCACTGGGGCGCCCTACGAGCAGTACTTC
-	-	TRBV28	TRBJ2-1	CASSLNSIPFF	TGTGCCAGCAGTTTAAACTCCATCCCGTTCTTC
TRBD2	-	TRBV6-5	TRBJ2-7	CASRDHSGTYEQYF	TGTGCCAGCAGAGACCATAGCGGGACCTACGAGCAGTACTTC
TRBD2	-	TRBV19	TRBJ2-1	CASTPGLNGRNDDEQFF	TGTGCCAGTACCCCGGGACTCAACGGGAGGAACGACGATGAGCAGTTCTTC
-	-	TRBV28	TRBJ1-5	CASSFRRGQGNQPQHF	TGTGCCAGCAGTTTTCGGCGGGGGCAGGGCAATCAGCCCCAGCATTTT
-	-	TRBV11-2	TRBJ2-2	CASSPGRTGELFF	TGTGCCAGCAGCCCAGGACGTACCGGGGAGCTGTTTTTT
-	-	TRBV4-1	TRBJ1-1	CASSLTTGTDTEAFF	TGCGCCAGCAGCCTTACTACCGGGACGGACACTGAAGCTTTCTTT
TRBD1	once	TRBV7-8	TRBJ1-2	CASSGDRAAAYGYTF	TGTGCCAGCAGCGGAGACAGGGCAGCGGCCTATGGCTACACCTTC
-	-	TRBV28	TRBJ1-2	CATQQNHYGYTF	TGTGCCACCCAACAGAATCACTATGGCTACACCTTC
-	-	TRBV5-6	TRBJ2-7	CASSSGTYEQYF	TGTGCCAGCAGCTCCGGGACATACGAGCAGTACTTC
-	-	TRBV18	TRBJ1-5	CASSPIPNQPQHF	TGTGCCAGCTCACCAATTCCCAATCAGCCCCAGCATTTT
TRBD1	-	TRBV5-1	TRBJ1-2	CASSPEGQGAPGYGYTF	TGCGCCAGCAGTCCAGAGGGACAGGGGGCGCCGGGCTATGGCTACACCTTC